This T cell receptor beta chain is from a study of T cell responses to AZD1222 COVID-19 vaccine. Findings and limits, study-wide: The CD4 TCRs associated with vaccination extended across spike and predominated at 160-218 and 743-854.

About this clone: Its specificity is unknown.

The data were produced by immunoSEQ multiplex PCR, yet TCRdb's version contains in-frame clones alone and is incomplete. The table records 120,000 to 150,000 clones, approximately 88% of them present only once. The V and J ends lost 0 bases and 10 bases, in that order; junction bases with no gene match: 16. The germline V gene has CDR1 SGDLS and CDR2 YYNGEE. The CDR3 runs to 17 residues. This TCR was recovered from an adult in good health. The material sequenced was peripheral blood, taken on day 0 of AZD1222 vaccination. The chain uses TRBV9 and TRBJ2-1; 7 nucleotides align to TRBD2. The CDR3 DNA reads TGTGCCAGCAGCGTAGCGGTAGGCGGGAGCCGACCCGCCGAGCAGTTCTTC. Its protein is CASSVAVGGSRPAEQFF.